Listed here are 11 T cell receptor beta chains from one sample, sequenced in a study of PD-1 blockade in classical Hodgkin lymphoma. Repertoires were generated with immunoSEQ multiplex PCR, while TCRdb's copy carries only in-frame clones and drops some. The sample has around 46,000 clones; around 90% are singletons. The time point denotes: cycle 4 day 1 (C4D1), after 6 weeks of nivolumab. With no exception, relapse followed autologous stem cell transplantation in all patients, and brentuximab vedotin exposure varied. The starting material was peripheral blood mononuclear cells (PBMCs), obtained before the fourth cycle of nivolumab. Receptors originate from a human donor with classical Hodgkin lymphoma.

The sample holds a few counts of this clone. The CDR3 nucleotides read TGTGCCAGCAGCTTAAGGGCCGCCAGGGATACGCAGTATTTT. This gives the protein CASSLRAARDTQYF. The chain combines TRBV7-2 with TRBJ2-3; D is uncertain. V was shortened by 2 bases and J by 6 bases, with 12 bases between the two germline ends. This CDR3 comprises 14 residues. Germline-derived CDR1 and CDR2 are SGHTA and FQGNSA.

The V call is TRBV9, the J call TRBJ2-1, with 11 bases that match TRBD2. This CDR3 comprises 16 residues. Germline V gene data show CDR1 as SGDLS and CDR2 as YYNGEE. J gave up 14 bases and V 0 bases, and 13 bases lay outside the gene matches. CDR3 sequence (DNA): TGTGCCAGCAGCGTAGCCTCTGGACTAGCGGGTTCCGATGAGTTCTTC. Translation gives CASSVASGLAGSDEFF.

The CDR3 sequence: CASSPGLAGVRNEQFF. The DNA of the CDR3 is TGTGCCAGCAGTCCGGGACTAGCGGGAGTAAGAAATGAGCAGTTCTTC. This chain links TRBV27 with TRBJ2-1; 14 bases are shared with TRBD2. The CDR3 is 16 residues long. V shed 5 bases, J shed 7 bases, and the junction held 7 bases outside the gene matches. Per germline, CDR1 MNHEY and CDR2 SMNVEV (reference sequence).

In its sample, this clone was seen once. The chain employs TRBV9 and TRBJ2-7; maybe TRBD2 (6 bases). CDR1 is SGDLS, CDR2 YYNGEE, per germline. The CDR3 extends over 16 amino acids. Between the trimmed V and J ends, which lost 4 bases and 3 bases, there was a span of 20 bases. The CDR3 region has the DNA TGTGCCAGCAGCTCTAGATCCGGGACTTACGACTACGAGCAGTACTTC. It translates to CASSSRSGTYDYEQYF.

This clone was seen a few times. The chain recombines TRBV28 with TRBJ2-3, with D tentatively TRBD2 (6 bases). Germline-derived CDR1 and CDR2 are MDHEN and SYDVKM. The CDR3 runs to 16 residues. V lost 7 bases and J 2 bases, leaving 19 bases between the germline ends. The CDR3 reads CASTPSGDIYTDTQYF. CDR3 nucleotide sequence: TGTGCCAGCACACCCTCGGGAGATATATACACAGATACGCAGTATTTT. Drawing the rest from reference TRBV28 and TRBJ2-3, the complete variable domain is DVKVTQSSRYLVKRTGEKVFLECVQDMDHENMFWYRQDPGLGLRLIYFSYDVKMKEKGDIPEGYSVSREKKERFSLILESASTNQTSMYLCASTPSGDIYTDTQYFGPGTRLTVL.

The rearrangement links TRBV4-1 to TRBJ2-2; D may correspond to TRBD1 or TRBD2 (5 bases each). Trimming removed 4 bases at V and 8 bases at J, with 14 bases between. The length of the CDR3 is 14 residues. Germline CDR1 MGHRA, CDR2 YSYEKL. The CDR3 DNA follows: TGCGCCAGCAGCCGGGGACCCCCAAGGGGGGAGCTGTTTTTT. It encodes CASSRGPPRGELFF.

The chain couples TRBV9 to TRBJ2-2; 8 bases agree with TRBD2. The CDR3 totals 14 residues. V dropped 4 bases and J dropped 4; count of bases not matched to a gene: 3. Germline V gene data show CDR1 as SGDLS and CDR2 as YYNGEE. CDR3 amino acids: CASSLAGSTGELFF. The CDR3 nucleotides are TGTGCCAGCAGCCTAGCGGGCTCCACCGGGGAGCTGTTTTTT.

The rearrangement joins TRBV14 to TRBJ2-7; no definite D call. Germline V gives CDR1 SGHDN, CDR2 FVKESK. V was pared by 0 bases and J by 3 bases, with 9 bases between. The CDR3 length is 14 residues. The CDR3 region is CASSQEGHRYEQYF. The CDR3, as DNA: TGTGCCAGCAGCCAAGAGGGCCACCGCTACGAGCAGTACTTC.

This clone was picked up one time. The sample contains more than one DNA sequence encoding this CDR3. The rearrangement uses TRBV5-4 and TRBJ2-5, with 11 bases identical to TRBD2. V dropped 0 bases and J dropped 5; count of bases not matched to a gene: 3. Germline V gene sequence: CDR1 SGHNT, CDR2 YYREEE (reference sequence). The CDR3 consists of 15 residues. DNA of the CDR3: TGTGCCAGCAGCTTGGGGCTAGCGGGAGGCGAGACCCAGTACTTC. Its translation is CASSLGLAGGETQYF.

V gene TRBV7-6 combines with J gene TRBJ2-5; TRBD2 aligns across 11 bases. Germline V gene data show CDR1 as SGHVS and CDR2 as FNYEAQ. The V gene end was trimmed by 2 bases and the J gene end by 1 base; junction bases not matched to a gene: 6. This CDR3 is 17 amino acids long. The CDR3 sequence is CASSLYTSGSFQETQYF. The CDR3 nucleotides are TGTGCCAGCAGCTTATACACTAGCGGGAGTTTCCAAGAGACCCAGTACTTC.

V is TRBV5-4 and J is TRBJ2-3; D tentatively fits TRBD1 or TRBD2 (5 bases each). The CDR3 consists of 16 residues. The V end was cut by 5 bases, the J end by 0 bases, with 16 bases between. The germline V gene has CDR1 SGHNT and CDR2 YYREEE (reference sequence). In DNA form, the CDR3 reads TGTGCCAGCAGGGCCGGGACCCAGTCTAGCACAGATACGCAGTATTTT. Its translation is CASRAGTQSSTDTQYF.